This is a list of T cell receptor beta chains from one sample in a study of beta chain features in type 1 diabetes. Clones were read by immunoSEQ multiplex PCR, and TCRdb kept only the in-frame ones, dropping some. The sample consists of about 16,000 clones, approximately 55% of them appearing once. Input material: stem cell memory CD4+ T cells from blood. All receptors come from a woman between 18 and 29 years old in good health. Both conserved end residues are part of each CDR3. Each record gives: D gene, clone size, V gene, J gene, CDR3 DNA, CDR3 protein. A D gene is named only where the DNA matches it firmly. Size tells how often a clone was seen (once, few, many) or the class of an expanded clone, and some rows leave it out.

.	.	TRBV5-1	TRBJ2-2	TGCGCCAGCAGCTTCGGGAGGGGACAGACTGCGAACACCGGGGAGCTGTTTTTT	CASSFGRGQTANTGELFF
TRBD1	few	TRBV9	TRBJ2-5	TGTGCCAGCAGCGCGGGACAGGGAAGAGAGACCCAGTACTTC	CASSAGQGRETQYF
.	few	TRBV29-1	TRBJ2-1	TGCAGCGTTGAAGCCCGGGAGCCGCAGCAGTTCTTC	CSVEAREPQQFF
.	.	TRBV6-4	TRBJ2-1	TGTGCCAGCAGTCCCAATTTGCGGAGCTACAATGAGCAGTTCTTC	CASSPNLRSYNEQFF
TRBD1	few	TRBV19	TRBJ2-6	TGTGCCAGTAGTAAGGTTAGGACAGGGACCTCTGGGGCCAACGTCCTGACTTTC	CASSKVRTGTSGANVLTF
TRBD2	few	TRBV9	TRBJ2-1	TGTGCCAGCAGCGAGGCTAGCGGGGGGTACAATGAGCAGTTCTTC	CASSEASGGYNEQFF
.	.	TRBV2	TRBJ1-5	TGTGCCAGCAGTGCGGACAGAAGTCAGCCCCAGCATTTT	CASSADRSQPQHF
TRBD1	.	TRBV6-1	TRBJ2-2	TGTGCCAGCAGGGGACAGGGGACCGGGGAGCTGTTTTTT	CASRGQGTGELFF
TRBD1	.	TRBV28	TRBJ1-2	TGTGCCAGCAGTTTATATTTAGGGGACAGGGGTGGCTACACCTTC	CASSLYLGDRGGYTF
TRBD1	.	TRBV18	TRBJ2-5	TGTGCCAGCTCACCACTACGGACAGGGGAAGAGACCCAGTACTTC	CASSPLRTGEETQYF
TRBD1	.	TRBV7-2	TRBJ2-7	TGTGCCAGCAGCCGGGACAGGGGGCTGGAGGAGCAGTACTTC	CASSRDRGLEEQYF
.	few	TRBV4-1	TRBJ1-1	TGCGCCAGCAGCCAAGATTCTGGCCGGGGAGACACTGAAGCTTTCTTT	CASSQDSGRGDTEAFF
TRBD1	.	TRBV6-5	TRBJ1-1	TGTGCCAGCAGTGGACGGGACAGGGGCGGAACTGAAGCTTTCTTT	CASSGRDRGGTEAFF
.	.	TRBV9	TRBJ2-7	TGTGCCAGCAGCGTAGGGCGGGGGCCCTCCTACGAGCAGTACTTC	CASSVGRGPSYEQYF
.	few	TRBV4-1	TRBJ1-1	TGCGCCAGCAGCCAAGAGGGCCAACGAGTGGCTGAAGCTTTCTTT	CASSQEGQRVAEAFF
TRBD1	once	TRBV5-1	TRBJ2-1	TGCGCCAGCAGCCAGGGGACAGCAGGAGCGGTGGAGGAGCAGTTCTTC	CASSQGTAGAVEEQFF